This TCR beta chain originates from a study of CD8+CD57+ T cells in acquired aplastic anemia. About the research overall: When averaged, DNA from sorted CD4+ and CD8+ cells came to 3.2 ug. Healthy-donor CD4+ cells averaged about 9.9 million reads. Findings and limits, study-wide: Both patients and controls carried the same twenty-nine CD8+ CDR3 sequences. Between the patient and control groups, CD8+ Simpson's diversity did not differ significantly.

Genomic DNA templated the TCR beta VDJ and CDR3 profiling. TCRdb recomputed calls from the reads with MiXCR, one row per CDR3 protein. The table includes approximately 380,000 distinct CDR3 sequences, 55% to 70% detected once. For this clonotype: The antigen remains undetermined. Germline and junction disagree at one end, which may indicate a read error.

Source material: sorted CD4+, CD8+, or CD8+CD57+ T cells (not recorded which) from PBMCs. This sequence was found in a human donor in good health, serving as a control.

The CDR3 coding sequence is TGTGCCAGCAGCCTAGACGTTGGACAGGGGCGAGAAGCCTTCTTT. It encodes CASSLDVGQGREAFF. The rearrangement links TRBV7-2 to TRBJ1-1, with 9 bases fitting TRBD1. CDR3 length: 15 amino acids. Looked up from germline, CDR1 is SGHTA and CDR2 is FQGNSA.